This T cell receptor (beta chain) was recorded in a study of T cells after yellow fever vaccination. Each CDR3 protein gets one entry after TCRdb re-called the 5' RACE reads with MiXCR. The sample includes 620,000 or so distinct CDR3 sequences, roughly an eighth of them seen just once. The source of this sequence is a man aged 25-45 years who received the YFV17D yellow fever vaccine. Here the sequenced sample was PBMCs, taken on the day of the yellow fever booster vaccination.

The CDR3 DNA reads TGTGCCAGCAGTTACTCCATAACAGGGGAAGAGCAGTACTTC. It yields the protein CASSYSITGEEQYF. This chain uses TRBV6-5 with TRBJ2-7; 7 bases agree with TRBD1. The CDR3 contains 14 residues. V lost 0 bases and J lost 7; bases outside the gene matches: 6. The germline V gene has CDR1 MNHEY and CDR2 SVGAGI.